Listed below are T cell receptor beta chains from one sample, sequenced in a study of glioma-infiltrating T cells. TCRdb itself ran the multiplex PCR reads through MiXCR, one entry per CDR3 protein. The sample shows some 190,000 distinct CDR3 sequences, more than 30% of them seen only once. The specimen was glioma tissue, nonneoplastic brain tissue, or PBMCs (not recorded which). All receptors derive from a human donor with low-grade glioma or glioblastoma, undergoing nonglioma brain surgery, or in good health (not recorded which). The CDR3 runs from the conserved cysteine through the conserved F or W. Each record gives: clone size, D gene, J gene, V gene, CDR3 DNA, CDR3 protein. The D gene is left open where the match is weak. The size entry is marked missing in some rows and otherwise reads once, few, many or a size class.

-	-	TRBJ2-3	TRBV20-1	TGCAGGGAAAGAGACCCCAGCACAGATACGCAGGATTTT	CRERDPSTDTQDF
-	TRBD2	TRBJ2-5	TRBV3-1	TGTGCCAGCAGCCAAGATCATAGCGGGAGGACCCTCCAAGAGACCCAGTACTTC	CASSQDHSGRTLQETQYF
-	TRBD1	TRBJ2-1	TRBV6-5	TGTGCCAGCAGACAAGATGTGACAGGGTTCGGTGAGCAGTTCTTC	CASRQDVTGFGEQFF
many	-	TRBJ1-5	TRBV10-3	TGTGCCATCAGTGAGTCGACGGGGGGCCAGCCCCAGCATTTT	CAISESTGGQPQHF
-	TRBD2	TRBJ2-7	TRBV28	TGTGCCAGCAGTTCCCGACTAGCGGGAGGCTCTAAAAGCTCCTACGAGCAGTACTTC	CASSSRLAGGSKSSYEQYF
many	-	TRBJ2-1	TRBV20-1	TGCAGTGCCGGCCTCGGAGGCACCGGCTACAATGAGCAGTTCTTC	CSAGLGGTGYNEQFF
many	-	TRBJ1-1	TRBV7-9	TGTGCCAGCAGCCCCCGAGGGGTGAACACTGAAGCTTTCTTT	CASSPRGVNTEAFF
-	-	TRBJ2-1	TRBV5-1	TGCGCCAGCAGCTTGGCGGACAATTACGATGAGCAGTTCTTC	CASSLADNYDEQFF
many	-	TRBJ2-7	TRBV7-2	TGTGCCAGCAGCTTAAGACCCCGTGAGACCTACGAGCAGTACTTC	CASSLRPRETYEQYF
many	-	TRBJ2-1	TRBV24-1	TGTGCCACCTCTAACCTGAACAATGAGCAGTTCTTC	CATSNLNNEQFF
many	TRBD1	TRBJ2-5	TRBV4-3	TGCGCCAGCAGCCATTCCGGGACAGGGGAAGAGACCCAGTACTTC	CASSHSGTGEETQYF
many	TRBD1	TRBJ1-1	TRBV6-1	TGTGCCAGCACCACAGGGGGTGGCACTGAAGCTTTCTTT	CASTTGGGTEAFF